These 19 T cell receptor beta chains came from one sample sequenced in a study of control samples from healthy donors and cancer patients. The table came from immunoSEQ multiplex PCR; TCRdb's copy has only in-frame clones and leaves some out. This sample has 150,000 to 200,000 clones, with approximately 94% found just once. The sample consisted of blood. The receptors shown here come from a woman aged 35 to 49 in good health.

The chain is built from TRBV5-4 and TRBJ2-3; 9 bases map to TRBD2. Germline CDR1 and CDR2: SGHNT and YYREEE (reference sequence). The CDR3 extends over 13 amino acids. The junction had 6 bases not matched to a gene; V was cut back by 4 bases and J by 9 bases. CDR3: CASSGLAMATQYF. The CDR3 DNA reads TGTGCCAGCAGCGGACTAGCGATGGCGACGCAGTATTTT.

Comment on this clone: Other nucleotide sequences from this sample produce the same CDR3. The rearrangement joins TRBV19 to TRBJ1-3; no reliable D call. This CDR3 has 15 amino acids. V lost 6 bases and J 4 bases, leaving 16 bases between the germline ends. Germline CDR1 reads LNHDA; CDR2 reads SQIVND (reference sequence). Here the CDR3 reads CASSISEGAGNTIYF. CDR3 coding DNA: TGTGCCAGTAGCATTTCCGAGGGTGCCGGAAACACCATATATTTT.

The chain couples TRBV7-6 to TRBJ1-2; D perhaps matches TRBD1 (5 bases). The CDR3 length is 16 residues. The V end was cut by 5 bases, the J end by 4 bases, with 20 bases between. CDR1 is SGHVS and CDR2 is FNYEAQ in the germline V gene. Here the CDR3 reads CASSPRSVQELYGYTF. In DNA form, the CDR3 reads TGTGCCAGCAGCCCGAGGAGCGTACAGGAGCTCTATGGCTACACCTTC.

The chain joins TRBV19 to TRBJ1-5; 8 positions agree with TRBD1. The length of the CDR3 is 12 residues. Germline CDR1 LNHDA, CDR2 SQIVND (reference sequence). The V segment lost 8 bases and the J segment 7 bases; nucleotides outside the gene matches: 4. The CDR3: CASQGAGQPQHF. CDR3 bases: TGTGCCAGTCAGGGGGCAGGACAGCCCCAGCATTTT.

This chain's CDR3 is CASSLGGKREEKLFF. The DNA for the CDR3 is TGTGCCAGCAGCTTAGGCGGAAAAAGAGAAGAAAAACTGTTTTTT. This chain connects TRBV13 to TRBJ1-4; D is unclear. Germline V gene sequence: CDR1 PRHDT, CDR2 FYEKMQ (reference sequence). CDR3 length equals 15 residues. V lost 0 bases and J lost 8, with 13 bases in between.

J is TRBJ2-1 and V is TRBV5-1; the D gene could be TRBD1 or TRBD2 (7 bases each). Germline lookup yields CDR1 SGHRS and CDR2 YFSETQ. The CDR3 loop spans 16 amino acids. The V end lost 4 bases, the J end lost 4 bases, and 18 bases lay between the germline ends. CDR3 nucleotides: TGCGCCAGCAGCCCGGGGGAGGGGGCGAGTTACAATGAGCAGTTCTTC. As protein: CASSPGEGASYNEQFF.

The CDR3 loop reads CASSPGTGSSGNTIYF. The CDR3 DNA is TGTGCCAGCAGCCCCGGGACAGGTAGTTCTGGAAACACCATATATTTT. The rearrangement links TRBV3-1 (or the pseudogene TRBV3-2) to TRBJ1-3; 8 nucleotides agree with TRBD1. The V and J ends lost 4 bases and 1 base, in that order; junction bases with no gene match: 6. The CDR3 spans 16 residues. Per the germline V gene, CDR1 is LGHDT and CDR2 is YNNKEL (reference sequence).

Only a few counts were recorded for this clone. The CDR3 DNA follows: TGTGCTAGTGGTTTAGAGTGGAACACTGAAGCTTTCTTT. Its protein product is CASGLEWNTEAFF. The rearrangement uses TRBV12-5 and TRBJ1-1, with D uncertain. V was trimmed by 3 bases and J by 1 base, leaving 6 bases between them. Germline V gives CDR1 LGHNT, CDR2 FRNRAP. This CDR3 is 13 amino acids long.

The CDR3 DNA sequence: TGTGCCAGTAGTATGTCTGGACAGGGGTCGGGTCAGCCCCAGCATTTT. Translated: CASSMSGQGSGQPQHF. The chain is built from TRBV19 and TRBJ1-5; the match to TRBD1 covers 9 bases. The CDR3 contains 16 residues. Germline V gives CDR1 LNHDA, CDR2 SQIVND (reference sequence). V trimming: 3 bases; J trimming: 6 bases; junction bases outside the gene matches: 9.

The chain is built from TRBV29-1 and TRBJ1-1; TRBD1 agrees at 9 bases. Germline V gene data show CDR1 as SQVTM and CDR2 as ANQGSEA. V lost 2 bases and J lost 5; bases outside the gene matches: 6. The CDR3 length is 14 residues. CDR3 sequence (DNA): TGCAGCGTTGAATACGTGGGGACAGGGACTGAAGCTTTCTTT. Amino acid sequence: CSVEYVGTGTEAFF.

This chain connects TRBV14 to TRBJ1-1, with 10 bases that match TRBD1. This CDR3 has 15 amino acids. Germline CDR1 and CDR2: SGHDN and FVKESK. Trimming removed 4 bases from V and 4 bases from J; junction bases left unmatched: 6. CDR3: CASSRGTGASTEAFF. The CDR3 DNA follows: TGTGCCAGCAGCCGGGGGACAGGGGCGAGCACTGAAGCTTTCTTT. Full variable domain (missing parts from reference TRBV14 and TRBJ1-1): EAGVTQFPSHSVIEKGQTVTLRCDPISGHDNLYWYRRVMGKEIKFLLHFVKESKQDESGMPNNRFLAERTGGTYSTLKVQPAELEDSGVYFCASSRGTGASTEAFFGQGTRLTVV.

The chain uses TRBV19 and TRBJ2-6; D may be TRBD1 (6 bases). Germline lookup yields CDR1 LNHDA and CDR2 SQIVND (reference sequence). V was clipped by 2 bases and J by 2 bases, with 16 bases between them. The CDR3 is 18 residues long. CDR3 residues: CASSIRQRRQAGANVLTF. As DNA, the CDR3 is TGTGCCAGTAGTATACGCCAGAGACGACAGGCTGGGGCCAACGTCCTGACTTTC.

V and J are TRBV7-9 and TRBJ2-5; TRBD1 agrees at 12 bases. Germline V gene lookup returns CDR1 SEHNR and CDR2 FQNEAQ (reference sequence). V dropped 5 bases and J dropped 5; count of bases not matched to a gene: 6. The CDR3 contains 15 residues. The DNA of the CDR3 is TGTGCCAGCAGCGTCCGGGACAGGGGGCACGAGACCCAGTACTTC. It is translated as CASSVRDRGHETQYF. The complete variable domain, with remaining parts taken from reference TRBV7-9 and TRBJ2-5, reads DTGVSQNPRHKITKRGQNVTFRCDPISEHNRLYWYRQTLGQGPEFLTYFQNEAQLEKSRLLSDRFSAERPKGSFSTLEIQRTEQGDSAMYLCASSVRDRGHETQYFGPGTRLLVL.

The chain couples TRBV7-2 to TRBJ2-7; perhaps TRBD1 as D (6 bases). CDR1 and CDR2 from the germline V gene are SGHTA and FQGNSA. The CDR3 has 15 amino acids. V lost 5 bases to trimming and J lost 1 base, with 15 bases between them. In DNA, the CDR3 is TGTGCCAGCAGCAAACCAGGGGTTCGGTCCTACGAGCAGTACTTC. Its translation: CASSKPGVRSYEQYF.

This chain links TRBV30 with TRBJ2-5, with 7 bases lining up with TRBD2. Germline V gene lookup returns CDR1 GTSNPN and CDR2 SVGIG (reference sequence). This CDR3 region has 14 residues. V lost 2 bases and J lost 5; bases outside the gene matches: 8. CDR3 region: CAWSTRAGKETQYF. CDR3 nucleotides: TGTGCCTGGAGTACACGAGCGGGAAAGGAGACCCAGTACTTC.

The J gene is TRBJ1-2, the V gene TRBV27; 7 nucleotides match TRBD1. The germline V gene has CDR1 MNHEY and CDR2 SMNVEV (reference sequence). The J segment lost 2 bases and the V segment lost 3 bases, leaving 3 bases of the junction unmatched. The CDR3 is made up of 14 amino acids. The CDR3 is CASSFDRENYGYTF. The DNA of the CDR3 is TGTGCCAGCAGTTTCGACAGGGAAAACTATGGCTACACCTTC.

CDR3: CATHRDGYTF. The CDR3 region has the DNA TGTGCCACCCACAGGGATGGCTACACCTTC. The V call is TRBV19, the J call TRBJ1-2; the D gene is possibly TRBD1 (6 bases). The germline CDR1 and CDR2 sequences are LNHDA and SQIVND (reference sequence). The CDR3 loop spans 10 amino acids. Trimming shortened V by 10 bases and J by 6 bases, and 9 bases separated the two germline ends.

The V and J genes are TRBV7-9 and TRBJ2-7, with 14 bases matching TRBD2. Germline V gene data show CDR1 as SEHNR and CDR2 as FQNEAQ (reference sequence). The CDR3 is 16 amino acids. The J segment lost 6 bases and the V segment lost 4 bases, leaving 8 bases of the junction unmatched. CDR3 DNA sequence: TGTGCCAGCAGCTCCGAGGGACTAGCGGGAGTAGGCGAGCAGTACTTC. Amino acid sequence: CASSSEGLAGVGEQYF.

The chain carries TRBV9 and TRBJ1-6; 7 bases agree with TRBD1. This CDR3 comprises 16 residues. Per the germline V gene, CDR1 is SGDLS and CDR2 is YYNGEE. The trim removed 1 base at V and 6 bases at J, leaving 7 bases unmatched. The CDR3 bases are TGTGCCAGCAGCGTACTTTCCCAGGGGGGTAATTCACCCCTCCACTTT. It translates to CASSVLSQGGNSPLHF.